The clone carrying this T cell receptor beta chain was observed many times. This specimen comes from a study of CD8 T cells in ankylosing spondylitis. TCRdb fed the 5' RACE reads into MiXCR, producing one record per CDR3 protein. Among 200,000 or so distinct CDR3 sequences, around 25% were seen once, and the ten largest hold 6.6%. The CDR3 totals 15 residues. Germline-derived CDR1 and CDR2 are MNHEY and SMNVEV (reference sequence). Losses at the gene ends were 6 bases for V and 8 bases for J; bases not matched to a gene: 7. The rearrangement links TRBV27 to TRBJ1-6, with TRBD1 matching 10 bases. This TCR came from a male donor with ankylosing spondylitis or in good health (not recorded which). Specimen: blood, either unsorted or a sorted T cell fraction (not recorded which). The CDR3 reads CASSARQGAHSPLHF. Here the CDR3 DNA reads TGTGCCAGCAGCGCAAGACAGGGGGCACATTCACCCCTCCACTTT.